This TCR beta chain comes out of a study of blood T cell repertoires in COVID-19. The wider study: Both acute and convalescent COVID-19 samples were obtained from the United States, Italy and Spain. The analysed material was cDNA or gDNA that came from T cells, B-cell-depleted T cells, or PBMCs.

Per the original methods: Cell counts per sample came from amplifying reference gene primers. Repertoires were generated with immunoSEQ multiplex PCR, while TCRdb's copy carries only in-frame clones and drops some. V, J and clone size derive from that table, while D and trimming were established from the DNA sequence. The sample lists 210,000 or so clones, 80% occurring once. The clonotype was recovered from a human donor in a cohort sampled during active COVID-19. The sample comprised peripheral blood.

The CDR3 here is CAIRPASGREGTQYF. The DNA for the CDR3 is TGTGCCATCAGACCCGCTAGCGGGAGGGAGGGTACGCAGTATTTT. The V call is TRBV10-3, the J call TRBJ2-3; 12 positions match TRBD2. The germline gives CDR1 ENHRY, CDR2 SYGVKD. The junction had 9 bases not matched to a gene; V was cut back by 6 bases and J by 8 bases. CDR3 length: 15 residues.